Following are 9 T cell receptor beta chains from one sample sequenced in a study of CD8 T cells in Susac syndrome. Roughly 0.45 to 1 ug RNA was reverse transcribed with random hexamers. TCRdb ran MiXCR on the immunoSEQ multiplex PCR reads and lists one entry per CDR3 protein. The profile shows approximately 140,000 distinct CDR3 sequences, 80% of them singletons. What was sequenced was CD8+ T cells from PBMCs. The receptor source for this set is a human donor with multiple sclerosis.

V and J are TRBV2 and TRBJ2-5; 13 nucleotides agree with TRBD2. Looked up from germline, CDR1 is SNHLY and CDR2 is FYNNEI. The CDR3 is made up of 16 amino acids. Trimming removed 4 bases from V and 2 bases from J; junction bases left unmatched: 4. CDR3 amino acids: CASSGLAGGLQETQYF. The CDR3, as DNA: TGTGCCAGCAGTGGACTAGCGGGGGGACTTCAAGAGACCCAGTACTTC. The full variable domain, its missing parts supplied by reference TRBV2 and TRBJ2-5, is EPEVTQTPSHQVTQMGQEVILRCVPISNHLYFYWYRQILGQKVEFLVSFYNNEISEKSEIFDDQFSVERPDGSNFTLKIRSTKLEDSAMYFCASSGLAGGLQETQYFGPGTRLLVL.

This chain connects TRBV7-9 to TRBJ2-1; D is ambiguous. Per the germline V gene, CDR1 is SEHNR and CDR2 is FQNEAQ (reference sequence). The germline V and J ends were trimmed by 1 base and 1 base, with 11 bases remaining between them. The CDR3 has 16 residues. The CDR3 DNA reads TGTGCCAGCAGCTTAGATGCGCTAGGGTCCTACAATGAGCAGTTCTTC. It specifies CASSLDALGSYNEQFF.

CDR3 amino acids: CASSTTGANEQYV. In DNA form, the CDR3 reads TGTGCCAGTAGTACCACAGGGGCCAACGAGCAGTACGTC. The chain links TRBV19 to TRBJ2-7, with 7 bases lining up with TRBD1. The CDR3 length is 13 residues. Trimming removed 4 bases from V and 5 bases from J; junction bases left unmatched: 5. The germline CDR1 and CDR2 sequences are LNHDA and SQIVND (reference sequence).

The V gene is TRBV19, the J gene TRBJ1-2; D is unresolved. The CDR3 totals 15 residues. V dropped 0 bases and J dropped 4 bases, with 12 bases sitting between them. The germline V gene encodes CDR1 LNHDA and CDR2 SQIVND (reference sequence). The CDR3 DNA reads as TGTGCCAGTAGTATAGATCCCCGGTCGGCCTATGGCTACACCTTC. Amino acid sequence: CASSIDPRSAYGYTF.

This rearrangement joins TRBV11-3 to TRBJ2-1; TRBD2 aligns across 8 bases. Per germline, CDR1 SGHNT and CDR2 YENEEA. V shed 4 bases, J shed 7 bases, and the junction held 9 bases outside the gene matches. The CDR3 extends over 15 amino acids. The CDR3 region is CASSSVGGRRNEQFF. CDR3 DNA sequence: TGTGCCAGCAGCTCTGTTGGCGGGAGGAGGAATGAGCAGTTCTTC.

The rearrangement uses TRBV27 and TRBJ2-7, with D perhaps matching TRBD2 (7 bases). Trimming took off 6 bases at V and 0 bases at J, with 15 bases between the two ends. The CDR3 spans 15 residues. Germline CDR1 reads MNHEY; CDR2 reads SMNVEV (reference sequence). CDR3 sequence (DNA): TGTGCCAGCAGCTTCAGGGGCGGGGGCTCCTACGAGCAGTACGTC. This gives the protein CASSFRGGGSYEQYV.

The DNA for the CDR3 is TGTGCCAGCAGCTCCCTGCCTACTGAAGCTTTCTTT. Protein sequence: CASSSLPTEAFF. This sequence joins TRBV5-6 and TRBJ1-1; D unresolved. Per germline, CDR1 SGHDT and CDR2 YYEEEE. CDR3 size: 12 residues. V was pared by 3 bases and J by 5 bases, with 8 bases between.

V usage is TRBV12-3 or TRBV12-4 and J usage is TRBJ2-2; unclear D gene. The CDR3 consists of 16 residues. V was shortened by 3 bases and J by 6 bases, with 17 bases between the two germline ends. In DNA form, the CDR3 reads TGTGCCAGCAGTTTTTTGTATAGGGTAGTCGCCGGGGAGCTGTTTTTT. Translating gives CASSFLYRVVAGELFF.

The chain is built from TRBV20-1 and TRBJ1-5, with D perhaps matching TRBD1 (6 bases). Germline V gives CDR1 DFQATT, CDR2 SNEGSKA (reference sequence). The V gene lost 0 bases and the J gene lost 2 bases, with 11 bases spanning the gap. The length of the CDR3 is 15 residues. This chain's CDR3 is CSARDGGRGNQPQHF. CDR3 DNA: TGCAGTGCTAGAGATGGGGGGCGAGGCAATCAGCCCCAGCATTTT.